One sample yielded the 29 T cell receptor beta chains listed below, sequenced in a study of T cell responses to AZD1222 COVID-19 vaccine. Profiled with immunoSEQ multiplex PCR; TCRdb holds only in-frame clones, not every one. The sample includes around 130,000 clones, around 85% of them seen just once. Here the sequenced sample was peripheral blood, taken on day 0 of AZD1222 vaccination. These receptors were collected from an adult in good health.

The chain is built from TRBV6-5 and TRBJ2-7; maybe TRBD1 (6 bases). The CDR3 loop spans 14 amino acids. The V gene lost 2 bases and the J gene lost 3 bases, with 11 bases spanning the gap. Germline V gene lookup returns CDR1 MNHEY and CDR2 SVGAGI. CDR3 residues: CASSYGGQSYEQYF. The CDR3 DNA follows: TGTGCCAGCAGTTACGGTGGACAGAGCTACGAGCAGTACTTC.

V usage is TRBV11-3 and J usage is TRBJ2-7, with 8 bases identical to TRBD2. CDR3 length: 17 residues. Trimming removed 5 bases from V and 0 bases from J; junction bases left unmatched: 12. Germline lookup yields CDR1 SGHNT and CDR2 YENEEA. The CDR3: CASSPSVGRAFSYEQYF. In DNA, the CDR3 is TGTGCCAGCAGCCCGTCGGTCGGGAGGGCCTTCTCCTACGAGCAGTACTTC.

This chain links TRBV5-5 with TRBJ1-5; D not certain. V was clipped by 1 base and J by 2 bases, with 7 bases between them. Germline V gives CDR1 SGHKS, CDR2 YYEKEE (reference sequence). There are 14 residues in the CDR3. CDR3 sequence (DNA): TGTGCCAGCAGCTTGCAGGAGGGCAATCAGCCCCAGCATTTT. Its protein is CASSLQEGNQPQHF.

The rearrangement links TRBV6-5 to TRBJ1-1; D unresolved. CDR1 is MNHEY and CDR2 is SVGAGI in the germline V gene. The CDR3 runs to 14 residues. V lost 7 bases and J lost 1, with 13 bases in between. The DNA for the CDR3 is TGTGCCAGCAACCCTAAACGGGGGAACACTGAAGCTTTCTTT. Translation gives CASNPKRGNTEAFF.

The chain combines TRBV6-1 with TRBJ2-7; either TRBD1 or TRBD2 may supply D (6 bases each). The germline V gene has CDR1 MNHNS and CDR2 SASEGT. The V gene lost 3 bases and the J gene lost 3 bases, with 15 bases spanning the gap. This CDR3 region has 15 residues. The DNA of the CDR3 is TGTGCCAGCAGTGAGGGAGGACAGACCCGCTACGAGCAGTACTTC. Translated: CASSEGGQTRYEQYF.

The V gene is TRBV3-1 (or the pseudogene TRBV3-2), the J gene TRBJ2-1; possibly TRBD2 for D (6 bases). The CDR3 spans 16 residues. Trimming took 3 bases from V and 0 from J, leaving 12 bases between them. CDR1 and CDR2 from the germline V gene are LGHDT and YNNKEL (reference sequence). The CDR3 is CASSQAGQSSYNEQFF. Here the CDR3 DNA reads TGTGCCAGCAGCCAGGCGGGGCAAAGCTCCTACAATGAGCAGTTCTTC.

This clone occurred a few times. The chain is built from TRBV9 and TRBJ1-2; D remains unclear. Per the germline V gene, CDR1 is SGDLS and CDR2 is YYNGEE. The CDR3 has 11 amino acids. V was cut by 7 bases and J by 6 bases, with 10 bases left in between. CDR3 protein: CASRQDDGYTF. The CDR3 DNA is TGTGCCAGCCGGCAGGATGATGGCTACACCTTC.

The chain's CDR3 is CASSLVNGVASKTQYF. CDR3 DNA: TGCGCCAGCAGCTTGGTTAACGGGGTGGCCTCCAAGACCCAGTACTTC. This chain joins TRBV5-1 and TRBJ2-5; perhaps TRBD2 as D (5 bases). The germline V gene encodes CDR1 SGHRS and CDR2 YFSETQ. The CDR3 runs to 16 residues. V shed 0 bases and J shed 6 bases, with 18 bases lying between them. The full variable domain, its missing parts supplied by reference TRBV5-1 and TRBJ2-5, is KAGVTQTPRYLIKTRGQQVTLSCSPISGHRSVSWYQQTPGQGLQFLFEYFSETQRNKGNFPGRFSGRQFSNSRSEMNVSTLELGDSALYLCASSLVNGVASKTQYFGPGTRLLVL.

The chain recombines TRBV25-1 with TRBJ1-4; 9 bases map to TRBD1. Per germline, CDR1 MGHDK and CDR2 SYGVNS. The ends lost 4 bases at V and 6 bases at J; junction bases unmatched: 9. The CDR3 covers 16 residues. For the CDR3, the DNA is TGTGCCAGCAGTGGGCCACAGGGGGCTGTTTATGAAAAACTGTTTTTT. Its translation is CASSGPQGAVYEKLFF.

Turning to this clone: Germline is not matched at one junction end, which may reflect a read error. The chain is built from TRBV19 and TRBJ1-2; TRBD1 might be the D (5 bases). This CDR3 is 14 amino acids long. Germline values: CDR1 LNHDA, CDR2 SQIVND (reference sequence). The CDR3 coding sequence is TGTGCCAGTAGCATAGGAGGACAATCGGGGGGCTACACCTTC. Translated: CASSIGGQSGGYTF.

The chain carries TRBV7-2 and TRBJ2-7, with TRBD2 matching 12 bases. Germline V CDR1 and CDR2: SGHTA, FQGNSA. CDR3 length equals 15 residues. V gave up 0 bases and J gave up 4 bases; unmatched junction bases: 1. CDR3: CASSLAGTSGYEQYF. The CDR3 coding sequence is TGTGCCAGCAGCTTAGCGGGGACTAGCGGGTACGAGCAGTACTTC.

In nucleotides, the CDR3 is TGTGCCAGCAGCCGTACAGGGCTTCCCGAAGGAGCTTTCTTT. This codes for CASSRTGLPEGAFF. The chain is built from TRBV4-2 and TRBJ1-1; D is possibly TRBD1 (6 bases). From germline, CDR1 is LGHNA and CDR2 YNFKEQ. The CDR3 consists of 14 residues. Trimming removed 4 bases at V and 10 bases at J, with 19 bases between.

This chain uses TRBV20-1 with TRBJ2-7; D gene ambiguous. Germline values: CDR1 DFQATT, CDR2 SNEGSKA (reference sequence). The V gene lost 3 bases and the J gene lost 0 bases, with 12 bases spanning the gap. CDR3 length: 14 residues. CDR3 residues: CSASKDLGSYEQYF. The DNA of the CDR3 is TGCAGTGCTAGTAAGGACCTTGGCTCCTACGAGCAGTACTTC.

Concerning this clone: The sample has other DNA sequences that encode this CDR3 too. The V and J genes are TRBV18 and TRBJ1-3; unclear D gene. V was trimmed by 3 bases and J by 2 bases, leaving 11 bases between them. This CDR3 spans 15 amino acids. The germline V gene has CDR1 KGHSH and CDR2 LQKENI. CDR3 sequence reads: CASSPLPGTGNTIYF. The CDR3 region has the DNA TGTGCCAGCTCACCCCTCCCCGGGACTGGAAACACCATATATTTT. The full variable domain, with the rest looked up from reference TRBV18 and TRBJ1-3, is NAGVMQNPRHLVRRRGQEARLRCSPMKGHSHVYWYRQLPEEGLKFMVYLQKENIIDESGMPKERFSAEFPKEGPSILRIQQVVRGDSAAYFCASSPLPGTGNTIYFGEGSWLTVV.

This chain links TRBV5-6 with TRBJ1-1; 9 bases are a match to TRBD1. The V gene's germline CDR1 is SGHDT and CDR2 YYEEEE. The V segment lost 0 bases and the J segment 1 base; nucleotides outside the gene matches: 7. The CDR3 totals 17 residues. DNA of the CDR3: TGTGCCAGCAGCTTGGCCCGGACAGGGGTAGAGAACACTGAAGCTTTCTTT. This sequence encodes CASSLARTGVENTEAFF. Full variable domain (remainder filled in from reference TRBV5-6 and TRBJ1-1): DAGVTQSPTHLIKTRGQQVTLRCSPKSGHDTVSWYQQALGQGPQFIFQYYEEEERQRGNFPDRFSGHQFPNYSSELNVNALLLGDSALYLCASSLARTGVENTEAFFGQGTRLTVV.

The CDR3 reads CASSDLAGGPLPDTQYF. CDR3 bases: TGTGCCAGCAGTGACTTAGCGGGGGGGCCGTTACCAGATACGCAGTATTTT. The rearrangement links TRBV6-4 to TRBJ2-3; 11 nucleotides agree with TRBD2. The CDR3 has 17 residues. The junction had 7 bases not matched to a gene; V was cut back by 1 base and J by 4 bases. Germline CDR1 and CDR2: MRHNA and SNTAGT.

V usage is TRBV5-1 and J usage is TRBJ1-1, with 7 nucleotides matching TRBD1. Germline CDR1 SGHRS, CDR2 YFSETQ. The CDR3 consists of 13 residues. V shed 4 bases, J shed 3 bases, and the junction held 3 bases outside the gene matches. In DNA, the CDR3 is TGCGCCAGCAGCATGACAGGGTACACTGAAGCTTTCTTT. It codes for CASSMTGYTEAFF.

The chain carries TRBV3-1 (or the pseudogene TRBV3-2) and TRBJ1-6; 7 positions match TRBD1. V trimming: 0 bases; J trimming: 6 bases; junction bases outside the gene matches: 11. CDR3 length: 18 amino acids. CDR1 LGHDT and CDR2 YNNKEL come from the germline V gene (reference sequence). CDR3 sequence: CASSQDRIGQGVNSPLHF. DNA of the CDR3: TGTGCCAGCAGCCAAGATCGGATTGGGCAGGGGGTTAATTCACCCCTCCACTTT.

The V call is TRBV2, the J call TRBJ1-5; D unclear. Germline V CDR1 and CDR2: SNHLY, FYNNEI. CDR3 size: 13 residues. Trimming removed 2 bases at V and 6 bases at J, with 8 bases between. CDR3 bases: TGTGCCAGCAGTGAAACCACTCCTCAGCCCCAGCATTTT. It translates to CASSETTPQPQHF. Based on the CDR3 plus reference TRBV2 and TRBJ1-5, the full variable domain is EPEVTQTPSHQVTQMGQEVILRCVPISNHLYFYWYRQILGQKVEFLVSFYNNEISEKSEIFDDQFSVERPDGSNFTLKIRSTKLEDSAMYFCASSETTPQPQHFGDGTRLSIL.

The rearrangement joins TRBV3-1 (or the pseudogene TRBV3-2) to TRBJ1-2; no clear D. CDR3 length equals 15 residues. CDR1 LGHDT and CDR2 YNNKEL come from the germline V gene (reference sequence). Trimming removed 0 bases from V and 8 bases from J, with 16 bases in between. The CDR3 region is CASSQDQAVMGGYTF. The DNA for the CDR3 is TGTGCCAGCAGCCAAGACCAGGCAGTGATGGGCGGCTACACCTTC.

The rearrangement uses TRBV3-1 (or the pseudogene TRBV3-2) and TRBJ1-2; D is ambiguous. The CDR3 consists of 12 residues. Trimming took off 3 bases at V and 2 bases at J, with 4 bases between the two ends. In germline, CDR1 is LGHDT, CDR2 YNNKEL (reference sequence). The CDR3, as DNA: TGTGCCAGCAGCCAGGGAAACTATGGCTACACCTTC. Translation: CASSQGNYGYTF.

The chain carries TRBV4-3 and TRBJ2-7; D may match TRBD1 or TRBD2 (5 bases each). The V end lost 1 base, the J end lost 0 bases, and 10 bases lay between the germline ends. Germline CDR1 and CDR2: LGHNA and YSLEER. This CDR3 spans 15 amino acids. This CDR3 reads CASSQGDGGSYEQYF. Here the CDR3 DNA reads TGCGCCAGCAGCCAAGGGGACGGAGGCTCCTACGAGCAGTACTTC.

The table lists this clone with a few counts. The V and J genes are TRBV19 and TRBJ1-1; no definite D call. V dropped 7 bases and J dropped 3 bases, with 6 bases sitting between them. The CDR3 totals 11 residues. Germline CDR1 and CDR2: LNHDA and SQIVND (reference sequence). The CDR3 DNA reads as TGTGCCAGTACCCAGCACACTGAAGCTTTCTTT. Translation: CASTQHTEAFF.

V is TRBV6-5 and J is TRBJ1-5; TRBD1 is a possible D gene (5 bases). The germline V gene encodes CDR1 MNHEY and CDR2 SVGAGI. The CDR3 covers 15 residues. V was cut by 8 bases and J by 0 bases, with 14 bases left in between. The CDR3 DNA follows: TGTGCCAGCTGGGCAGGGCAGTATAGCAATCAGCCCCAGCATTTT. Translated: CASWAGQYSNQPQHF.

CDR3 amino acids: CASSLSLQGAEQYF. CDR3 DNA sequence: TGTGCCAGCAGCTTATCGTTACAGGGGGCTGAGCAGTACTTC. This chain connects TRBV7-9 to TRBJ2-7, with 9 bases identical to TRBD1. Looked up from germline, CDR1 is SEHNR and CDR2 is FQNEAQ (reference sequence). CDR3 length: 14 amino acids. The V and J ends lost 2 bases and 7 bases, in that order; junction bases with no gene match: 6.

The J gene is TRBJ1-4, the V gene TRBV3-1 (or the pseudogene TRBV3-2); the D gene is possibly TRBD1 (6 bases). CDR1 and CDR2 (germline): LGHDT, YNNKEL (reference sequence). CDR3 length: 17 amino acids. V was pared by 1 base and J by 8 bases, with 20 bases between. The chain's CDR3 is CASSQGFGGATGEKLFF. Here the CDR3 DNA reads TGTGCCAGCAGCCAAGGTTTCGGGGGCGCGACGGGAGAAAAACTGTTTTTT.

The V and J genes are TRBV27 and TRBJ2-3; the match to TRBD1 covers 7 bases. J was trimmed by 2 bases and V by 1 base; bases with no gene match: 6. CDR1 is MNHEY, CDR2 SMNVEV, per germline (reference sequence). The CDR3 has 16 residues. Here the CDR3 reads CASSLFQGETTDTQYF. The CDR3 DNA reads as TGTGCCAGCAGTTTATTCCAGGGGGAGACCACAGATACGCAGTATTTT.

The chain uses TRBV19 and TRBJ2-2; 9 bases fit TRBD1. The CDR3 covers 16 residues. V was pared by 5 bases and J by 2 bases, with 6 bases of the junction left unmatched. Germline V gene sequence: CDR1 LNHDA, CDR2 SQIVND (reference sequence). CDR3 nucleotides: TGTGCCAGTAGTTCGGGGACAGGGAAAAACACCGGGGAGCTGTTTTTT. It codes for CASSSGTGKNTGELFF.

This sequence joins TRBV13 and TRBJ2-7; unclear D gene. CDR3 length: 14 residues. Trimming removed 4 bases from V and 2 bases from J, with 12 bases in between. Looked up from germline, CDR1 is PRHDT and CDR2 is FYEKMQ (reference sequence). This chain's CDR3 is CASSSRPLPYEQYF. The CDR3, as DNA: TGTGCCAGCAGCTCGAGACCCCTTCCCTACGAGCAGTACTTC. Filled out from reference TRBV13 and TRBJ2-7, the complete variable domain reads AAGVIQSPRHLIKEKRETATLKCYPIPRHDTVYWYQQGPGQDPQFLISFYEKMQSDKGSIPDRFSAQQFSDYHSELNMSSLELGDSALYFCASSSRPLPYEQYFGPGTRLTVT.